The 27 T cell receptor beta chains below come from one sample, sequenced in a study of blood T cells in healthy people across ages. Using a J-beta primer mix together with a sample-barcoded 5' primer, a second PCR was run for 7 to 11 cycles. TCRdb re-called the 5' RACE reads through MiXCR, storing one row per CDR3 protein. The sample lists 600,000 or so distinct CDR3 sequences, roughly 31% occurring once. The specimen was blood. The receptors shown here come from a woman older than 75 in good health.

This clonotype showed up just a few times. Since a much larger clone is just one base distant, this may be a read error. The chain combines TRBV7-2 with TRBJ2-7; 7 nucleotides line up with TRBD1. Germline CDR1 and CDR2: SGHTA and FQGNSA. V trimming: 5 bases; J trimming: 6 bases; junction bases outside the gene matches: 19. This CDR3 is 17 amino acids long. The CDR3 loop reads CASSPLVSDRAWSEQYF. For the CDR3, the DNA is TGTGCCAGCAGCCCCCTTGTTTCTGACAGGGCCTGGAGCGAGCAGTACTTC.

This clonotype appeared many times. This may be a read error: a much more frequent sequence differs by one nucleotide. For the CDR3, the DNA is TGTGCCAGCAGCTTGCAAGCGGGGGGGTCCTACAATGAGCAGTACTTC. This translates into CASSLQAGGSYNEQYF. The V and J genes are TRBV7-3 and TRBJ2-1; 10 bases map to TRBD2. The J call may not be correct, given that the DNA end is closer to TRBJ2-7. The CDR3 is 16 amino acids. Germline V CDR1 and CDR2: SGHTA, FQGTGA.

The rearrangement joins TRBV6-2 or TRBV6-3 to TRBJ2-2; 9 positions match TRBD1. The CDR3 is 17 residues long. Trimming cost V 8 bases and J 1 base; bases outside gene matches: 11. Germline CDR1 reads MNHEY; CDR2 reads SVGEGT. The CDR3 DNA follows: TGTGCCAGCCCCAGGGGACAGGGTCGTCAGAACACCGGGGAGCTGTTTTTT. Residues: CASPRGQGRQNTGELFF.

As to this clonotype: A much more abundant neighbour one base away suggests this may be a read error. The chain employs TRBV29-1 and TRBJ2-1; D call uncertain. The J call may be faulty, since TRBJ2-7 better matches the DNA end. The CDR3 totals 10 residues. Germline CDR1 is SQVTM and CDR2 is ANQGSEA. DNA for the CDR3: TGCAGCGCTGGCAACAATGAGCAGTACTTC. It encodes CSAGNNEQYF.

In its sample, this clonotype was seen once. One base away lies a much larger clone, so this may be a sequencing read error. CDR3 coding DNA: TGTGCCAGCAGCCGCCGGACAGGGGAGGGCTACACCTTC. Amino acids: CASSRRTGEGYTF. The chain has TRBV3-1 and TRBJ1-2, with 9 positions matching TRBD1. This CDR3 contains 13 residues. CDR1 and CDR2 (germline): LGHDT, YNNKEL (reference sequence). With V trimmed by 4 bases and J by 8 bases, 5 bases remained unmatched.

The chain recombines TRBV28 with TRBJ2-4; 11 bases are a match to TRBD2. The CDR3 totals 24 residues. CDR1 is MDHEN, CDR2 SYDVKM, per germline. Trimming took 7 bases from V and 0 from J; bases not matched to a gene: 29. CDR3 bases: TGTGCCAGCAATCGCCCCGGACAGTCCGAATTTAGCGGGAGGGCCCCGGTAGCCAAAAACATTCAGTACTTC. Its translation: CASNRPGQSEFSGRAPVAKNIQYF.

J is TRBJ1-1 and V is TRBV20-1; no clear D. The CDR3 loop spans 12 amino acids. Germline CDR1 and CDR2: DFQATT and SNEGSKA (reference sequence). V lost 8 bases and J lost 6, with 16 bases in between. The CDR3 DNA sequence: TGCAGTACAGAGGGTTTTGGAGCTGAAGCTTTCTTT. The encoded protein is CSTEGFGAEAFF.

V and J are TRBV5-6 and TRBJ1-5; TRBD1 agrees at 10 bases. Germline V gene lookup returns CDR1 SGHDT and CDR2 YYEEEE. Losses at the gene ends were 4 bases for V and 6 bases for J; bases not matched to a gene: 7. CDR3 length: 15 residues. DNA of the CDR3: TGTGCCAGCAGCGTGGGACAGGGGTGGGGTCAGCCCCAGCATTTT. Protein: CASSVGQGWGQPQHF.

This clonotype was picked up many times. This chain links TRBV27 with TRBJ2-7; 8 nucleotides line up with TRBD1. Germline CDR1 and CDR2: MNHEY and SMNVEV (reference sequence). V lost 5 bases, J lost 0 bases, and 6 bases stayed unmatched. The CDR3 has 15 residues. In DNA form, the CDR3 reads TGTGCCAGCAGTAGTGCGGGGACAGGCTCCTACGAGCAGTACTTC. Encoded protein: CASSSAGTGSYEQYF.

This clonotype has more than one count but fewer than ten. A clone one base away is much larger, so this may be a read error. V gene TRBV24-1 combines with J gene TRBJ2-3, with D tentatively TRBD1 (6 bases). The V and J ends lost 3 bases and 0 bases respectively, with 12 bases between them. Germline values: CDR1 KGHDR, CDR2 SFDVKD. The CDR3 has 16 residues. The CDR3 reads CATSDGGRTSTDTQYF. CDR3 nucleotides: TGTGCCACCAGTGATGGGGGCAGGACTAGCACAGATACGCAGTATTTT.

This clonotype has a count of ten or more. This rearrangement joins TRBV7-2 to TRBJ2-7; 8 bases are a match to TRBD1. Germline CDR1 SGHTA, CDR2 FQGNSA. V lost 4 bases and J lost 4; bases outside the gene matches: 12. The CDR3 has 16 amino acids. CDR3 residues: CASSSQASGGIYEQYF. The CDR3, as DNA: TGTGCCAGCAGCTCCCAGGCGTCAGGGGGCATTTACGAGCAGTACTTC.

The sample holds many counts of this clonotype. The chain links TRBV20-1 to TRBJ1-2, with D unclear. V was shortened by 2 bases and J by 2 bases, with 9 bases between the two germline ends. This CDR3 region has 13 residues. The V gene's germline CDR1 is DFQATT and CDR2 SNEGSKA (reference sequence). CDR3 in DNA: TGCAGTGCTAGAAGTTTACAGAACTATGGCTACACCTTC. Protein product: CSARSLQNYGYTF.

Notes on this clonotype: One end of the junction is discordant with germline, which a read error may explain. The chain carries TRBV5-1 and TRBJ2-5; D might be TRBD2 (6 bases). Germline CDR1 SGHRS, CDR2 YFSETQ. This CDR3 spans 17 amino acids. In DNA, the CDR3 is TGCACCAGCAGCTTTCTGCCCCGGGACTCCCCGCAAGAGACCCAGTACTTC. Its translation is CTSSFLPRDSPQETQYF.

This clonotype was counted between two and nine times. The chain employs TRBV5-1 and TRBJ2-2; D not certain. Germline V gene data show CDR1 as SGHRS and CDR2 as YFSETQ. This CDR3 has 14 amino acids. Trimming stripped 5 bases from V and 2 bases from J, with 10 bases between. Here the CDR3 reads CASRVTSNTGELFF. The CDR3 bases are TGCGCCAGCAGGGTCACCAGCAACACCGGGGAGCTGTTTTTT.

This clonotype was observed at least ten times. This rearrangement joins TRBV2 to TRBJ2-1, with TRBD1 as a possible D gene (5 bases). The CDR3 covers 13 residues. The germline V and J ends were trimmed by 7 bases and 8 bases, with 15 bases remaining between them. Germline values: CDR1 SNHLY, CDR2 FYNNEI. The CDR3 spells CASKGQGFYEQFF. CDR3 bases: TGTGCCAGCAAGGGGCAGGGATTCTATGAGCAGTTCTTC.

The sample holds many counts of this clonotype. The V gene is TRBV2, the J gene TRBJ1-2; weak D call: TRBD1 (6 bases). The germline CDR1 and CDR2 sequences are SNHLY and FYNNEI. V gave up 0 bases and J gave up 2 bases, with 16 bases separating them. The length of the CDR3 is 17 residues. Here the CDR3 DNA reads TGTGCCAGCAGTGAAGCGCTTCACGGGGACACAAACTATGGCTACACCTTC. This gives the protein CASSEALHGDTNYGYTF.

This clonotype has a count of ten or more. Here the CDR3 DNA reads TGCGCCAGCAGCTTGGAGACAGGGTCTAGTGAGCAGTTCTTC. Its translation is CASSLETGSSEQFF. The chain employs TRBV5-1 and TRBJ2-1; TRBD1 matches 7 bases. With V trimmed by 0 bases and J by 9 bases, 6 bases remained unmatched. The CDR3 sequence is 14 residues long. The germline V gene has CDR1 SGHRS and CDR2 YFSETQ.

This clonotype was counted many times. The CDR3 loop is CASRGSGTGGYEQYF. For the CDR3, the DNA is TGTGCCAGCAGAGGGAGTGGGACAGGGGGTTACGAGCAGTACTTC. The chain employs TRBV2 and TRBJ2-7; 11 bases are a match to TRBD1. V was clipped by 6 bases and J by 4 bases; unmatched bases: 8. This CDR3 spans 15 amino acids. Germline V gives CDR1 SNHLY, CDR2 FYNNEI. Full variable domain (missing parts from reference TRBV2 and TRBJ2-7): EPEVTQTPSHQVTQMGQEVILRCVPISNHLYFYWYRQILGQKVEFLVSFYNNEISEKSEIFDDQFSVERPDGSNFTLKIRSTKLEDSAMYFCASRGSGTGGYEQYFGPGTRLTVT.

This clonotype was seen a few times. The rearrangement uses TRBV7-8 and TRBJ2-7; 9 positions agree with TRBD2. This CDR3 comprises 17 residues. The germline V gene has CDR1 SGHVS and CDR2 FQNEAQ. V trimming: 4 bases; J trimming: 2 bases; junction bases outside the gene matches: 12. The chain's CDR3 is CASSSTSELAGTYEQYF. For the CDR3, the DNA is TGTGCCAGCAGCTCCACCTCGGAGCTAGCGGGAACCTACGAGCAGTACTTC.

The V and J genes are TRBV20-1 and TRBJ2-7; the match to TRBD1 covers 7 bases. J was trimmed by 1 base and V by 3 bases; bases with no gene match: 9. Germline V gene sequence: CDR1 DFQATT, CDR2 SNEGSKA (reference sequence). This CDR3 has 15 amino acids. Here the CDR3 reads CSARPGRGNSYEQYF. In DNA form, the CDR3 reads TGCAGTGCTAGGCCCGGCAGGGGGAATTCCTACGAGCAGTACTTC.

On this clonotype: This could be a read error, since a much larger clone is one nucleotide away. This sequence joins TRBV6-2 or TRBV6-3 and TRBJ1-5; D is perhaps TRBD1 (6 bases). The CDR3 has 15 amino acids. Germline lookup yields CDR1 MNHEY and CDR2 SVGEGT. CDR3 DNA: TGTACCAGCAGTACAGACAGGCTTAGCAATCAGCCCCAGCATTTT. It is translated as CTSSTDRLSNQPQHF.

This clonotype has ten or more counts. The gene calls are TRBV7-2 and TRBJ2-1; 10 positions match TRBD1. The CDR3 covers 15 residues. Per the germline V gene, CDR1 is SGHTA and CDR2 is FQGNSA. V gave up 2 bases and J gave up 8 bases; unmatched junction bases: 6. The CDR3 region is CASSLMGQGFDEQFF. CDR3 DNA sequence: TGTGCCAGCAGCTTAATGGGACAGGGGTTCGATGAGCAGTTCTTC.

This clonotype was detected many times. The chain uses TRBV12-3 or TRBV12-4 and TRBJ2-3, with TRBD2 identical over 8 bases. J lost 0 bases, V lost 8 bases, and 7 bases had no gene match. The CDR3 consists of 15 residues. CDR3 protein: CASGKRGSSTDTQYF. The CDR3 region has the DNA TGTGCCAGCGGGAAGCGGGGGTCTAGCACAGATACGCAGTATTTT.

This clonotype has just a few counts. V is TRBV6-4 and J is TRBJ2-1; 13 nucleotides align to TRBD2. This CDR3 is built from 18 residues. V lost 7 bases to trimming and J lost 6 bases; unmatched junction nucleotides: 15. Germline V gene sequence: CDR1 MRHNA, CDR2 SNTAGT. This CDR3 is CASKKGGLAGRPFNEQFF. CDR3 DNA sequence: TGTGCCAGCAAGAAGGGGGGACTAGCGGGGAGGCCTTTCAATGAGCAGTTCTTC.

Ten or more counts support this clonotype. The chain recombines TRBV7-9 with TRBJ2-1; 8 bases align to TRBD1. The germline V gene has CDR1 SEHNR and CDR2 FQNEAQ (reference sequence). CDR3 size: 12 residues. Trimming took 5 bases from V and 10 from J; bases not matched to a gene: 4. The CDR3 DNA reads TGTGCCAGCAGCCCCAGGGACAGGGAGCAGTTCTTC. Amino acid sequence: CASSPRDREQFF.

The chain employs TRBV7-9 and TRBJ2-7; 9 positions match TRBD1. The germline gives CDR1 SEHNR, CDR2 FQNEAQ (reference sequence). V trimming: 5 bases; J trimming: 2 bases; junction bases outside the gene matches: 4. The CDR3 has 14 residues. The chain's CDR3 is CASSRTGATYEQYF. The CDR3 DNA follows: TGTGCCAGCAGCAGGACAGGGGCCACCTACGAGCAGTACTTC.

This clonotype occurred many times. This chain uses TRBV6-5 with TRBJ2-7; 13 positions match TRBD2. Germline lookup yields CDR1 MNHEY and CDR2 SVGAGI. The V gene end was trimmed by 7 bases and the J gene end by 4 bases; junction bases not matched to a gene: 7. This CDR3 contains 15 residues. The CDR3 loop reads CASNQGTSGAYEQYF. CDR3 DNA: TGTGCCAGCAACCAAGGGACTAGCGGGGCTTACGAGCAGTACTTC.